Given below is one T cell receptor beta chain in context. Its antigen remains unidentified. The data are from a study of T cell responses to AZD1222 COVID-19 vaccine. General study results and limits: Unmutated variant regions are reportedly the target of nearly half of TCRs that are spike-specific. Clonal diversity was possibly underestimated, and white British individuals and females predominated among donors.

Sequencing used immunoSEQ multiplex PCR; TCRdb keeps in-frame clones, though not all of them. This sample carries 150,000 to 200,000 clones, around 90% of them seen once, and the ten largest clones take approximately 1.8%. After removal of 3 bases from V and 4 bases from J, the junction contained 8 bases not matched to a gene. CDR1 and CDR2 from the germline V gene are LNHDA and SQIVND (reference sequence). CDR3 length: 15 residues. The sequence came from an adult who received the AZD1222 COVID-19 vaccine. The material was peripheral blood, obtained 28 days after the second AZD1222 dose. The rearrangement joins TRBV19 to TRBJ1-2; TRBD1 matches at 7 bases. CDR3 in amino acids: CASSIPGQTSYGYTF. The CDR3 region has the DNA TGTGCCAGTAGTATTCCGGGACAGACCTCCTATGGCTACACCTTC.